A selection of T cell receptor beta chains follows, all from one sample in a study of yellow fever vaccine responses in identical twins. TCRdb ran MiXCR on the RT-PCR reads and lists one entry per CDR3 protein. The repertoire includes about 18,000 distinct CDR3 sequences, 60% to 70% of them detected once, and under 10% sits in the top ten. Specimen: T cells from blood (PBMCs), unsorted or a sorted subset (not recorded which), collected before or after yellow fever vaccination (not recorded which). These receptors were obtained from a woman aged 18-29 years who received the yellow fever vaccine. Both conserved end residues are part of each CDR3. The D gene is left open where the match is weak. Part of the rows lack a size; the others show once, few, many or a class for expanded clones.

size: .; J: TRBJ2-1; V: TRBV11-3; D: TRBD2; CDR3: CASSLGGGAAEQFF; DNA: TGTGCCAGCAGCTTAGGCGGGGGGGCCGCTGAGCAGTTCTTC
size: few; J: TRBJ1-1; V: TRBV12-3/TRBV12-4; D: .; CDR3: CASSLVSYTEAFF; DNA: TGTGCCAGCAGTTTAGTAAGTTACACTGAAGCTTTCTTT
size: few; J: TRBJ1-2; V: TRBV20-1; D: .; CDR3: CSAETDRFGYTF; DNA: TGCAGTGCTGAAACAGACAGGTTTGGCTACACCTTC
size: .; J: TRBJ2-5; V: TRBV2; D: .; CDR3: CASTGPAQETQYF; DNA: TGTGCCAGCACCGGTCCAGCCCAAGAGACCCAGTACTTC
size: few; J: TRBJ2-1; V: TRBV20-1; D: TRBD2; CDR3: CSAPASGILEQFF; DNA: TGCAGTGCCCCGGCCAGCGGGATCCTTGAGCAGTTCTTC
size: few; J: TRBJ2-1; V: TRBV7-6; D: TRBD2; CDR3: CASSLLAGTSGTYEQFF; DNA: TGTGCCAGCAGCTTATTGGCCGGGACTAGCGGGACATATGAGCAGTTCTTC
size: .; J: TRBJ1-5; V: TRBV5-8; D: TRBD1; CDR3: CASSKTGYQPQHF; DNA: TGTGCCAGCAGCAAGACAGGGTATCAGCCCCAGCATTTT
size: few; J: TRBJ2-2; V: TRBV7-7; D: .; CDR3: CASSLGNWGTVTGELFF; DNA: TGTGCCAGCAGCTTAGGAAATTGGGGCACGGTCACCGGGGAGCTGTTTTTT
size: few; J: TRBJ2-1; V: TRBV28; D: .; CDR3: CASSPPTYNEQFF; DNA: TGTGCCAGCAGTCCCCCGACCTACAATGAGCAGTTCTTC
size: .; J: TRBJ2-2; V: TRBV5-1; D: .; CDR3: CASRGSGTRNTGELFF; DNA: TGCGCCAGCAGGGGTTCAGGGACCCGGAACACCGGGGAGCTGTTTTTT